Listed below are T cell receptor beta chains from one sample, sequenced in a study of response to subunit inactivated influenza vaccine. TCRdb re-analysed the RT-PCR reads in MiXCR, keeping a single row per CDR3 protein. This repertoire shows 530,000 or so distinct CDR3 sequences, about 25% found once; its top ten account for approximately 2%. Sequencing was performed on CD4+ T cells sorted from PBMCs, taken 4 to 6 days after vaccination. Source of these receptors: a man aged 50 to 59 who received an inactivated influenza vaccine. The CDR3 runs from the conserved cysteine through the conserved F or W. D genes are given only for firm matches. For some rows the clone size is stated as once, few or many, or as a class when expanded; others skip it.

>.|.|TRBJ2-3|13|TRBV2
CASSDLGLDTQYF
TGTGCCAGCAGTGATTTGGGTTTGGATACGCAGTATTTT
>many|.|TRBJ1-2|12|TRBV20-1
CSATGQTYGYTF
TGCAGTGCGACAGGACAGACCTATGGCTACACCTTC
>medium-sized|TRBD1|TRBJ2-5|15|TRBV12-3/TRBV12-4
CASSPLGQGKETQYF
TGTGCCAGCAGCCCCTTAGGACAGGGGAAAGAGACCCAGTACTTC
>few|.|TRBJ1-3|15|TRBV27
CASSLNPGPGNTIYF
TGTGCCAGCAGTTTAAACCCCGGACCTGGAAACACCATATATTTT
>.|TRBD2|TRBJ2-1|16|TRBV6-1
CASRLASGGSYNEQFF
TGTGCCAGCAGGCTTGCTAGCGGGGGTTCGTACAATGAGCAGTTCTTC
>many|.|TRBJ1-1|12|TRBV20-1
CSAERAVGMAFF
TGCAGTGCCGAACGGGCGGTGGGAATGGCTTTCTTT
>.|TRBD2|TRBJ2-2|17|TRBV4-2
CASSQEGTSGRTGELFF
TGTGCCAGCAGCCAAGAAGGGACTAGCGGGAGAACCGGGGAGCTGTTTTTT
>.|TRBD1|TRBJ2-7|16|TRBV20-1
CSARGVGQVSSYEQYF
TGCAGTGCTAGAGGCGTGGGACAGGTCAGCTCCTACGAGCAGTACTTC
>.|.|TRBJ2-2|17|TRBV27
CASSFHRDRFSPGELFF
TGTGCCAGCAGTTTCCACCGGGACCGGTTTTCGCCCGGGGAGCTGTTTTTT
>few|.|TRBJ2-1|14|TRBV12-3/TRBV12-4
CASSSASSYNEQFF
TGTGCCAGCAGTTCGGCAAGCTCCTACAATGAGCAGTTCTTC
>.|.|TRBJ2-1|12|TRBV30
CAWSVLRNEQFF
TGTGCCTGGAGTGTACTCCGGAATGAGCAGTTCTTC
>.|.|TRBJ2-5|13|TRBV29-1
CSGRTDTQETQYF
TGCAGCGGACGGACAGATACACAAGAGACCCAGTACTTC
>.|TRBD2|TRBJ2-1|15|TRBV18
CASSPGLAPNNEQFF
TGTGCCAGCTCACCTGGACTAGCGCCCAACAATGAGCAGTTCTTC
>few|TRBD2|TRBJ2-2|16|TRBV10-3
CAISGTGLARTGELFF
TGTGCCATCAGTGGCACGGGACTAGCGAGAACCGGGGAGCTGTTTTTT
>many|TRBD2|TRBJ2-1|14|TRBV29-1
CSVKRGSSYNEQFF
TGCAGCGTTAAGCGGGGGAGCTCCTACAATGAGCAGTTCTTC
>.|TRBD2|TRBJ2-1|16|TRBV18
CASSPLTSGPNNEQFF
TGTGCCAGCTCACCCCTAACTAGCGGACCTAACAATGAGCAGTTCTTC
>.|.|TRBJ2-7|14|TRBV18
CASSPRRFSYEQYF
TGTGCCAGCTCACCAAGGCGGTTCTCCTACGAGCAGTACTTC
>.|TRBD1|TRBJ2-1|15|TRBV28
CASSRTGAGYNEQFF
TGTGCCAGCAGTCGGACAGGAGCAGGTTACAATGAGCAGTTCTTC
>many|.|TRBJ2-1|14|TRBV5-1
CASSLRVTYNEQFF
TGCGCCAGCAGCTTGAGGGTTACCTACAATGAGCAGTTCTTC
>few|.|TRBJ2-5|11|TRBV7-8
CASSTHETQYF
TGTGCCAGCAGCACCCACGAGACCCAGTACTTC
>few|.|TRBJ2-1|17|TRBV7-2
CASSSRRSGSSYNEQFF
TGTGCCAGCAGCTCCAGGCGGTCGGGCAGCTCCTACAATGAGCAGTTCTTC
>.|.|TRBJ2-1|14|TRBV20-1
CSARKEEHHNEQFF
TGCAGTGCTAGGAAGGAGGAGCACCACAATGAGCAGTTCTTC
>.|.|TRBJ2-3|14|TRBV20-1
CSAGGGSGADTQYF
TGCAGTGCTGGGGGGGGCAGCGGCGCAGATACGCAGTATTTT
>many|.|TRBJ1-1|13|TRBV12-3/TRBV12-4
CASSLKGNTEAFF
TGTGCCAGCAGTTTGAAGGGGAACACTGAAGCTTTCTTT
>.|TRBD2|TRBJ2-1|13|TRBV10-3
CAINQKTSGEQFF
TGTGCCATCAATCAAAAGACTAGCGGTGAGCAGTTCTTC
>few|.|TRBJ1-2|15|TRBV29-1
CSVEPRQTANYGYTF
TGCAGCGTTGAACCCCGACAGACAGCTAACTATGGCTACACCTTC
>many|.|TRBJ1-4|13|TRBV12-3/TRBV12-4
CASRGGINEKLFF
TGTGCCAGCAGAGGGGGGATTAATGAAAAACTGTTTTTT